This record concerns one T cell receptor (beta chain) sequence. Its specificity is unknown. These data belong to a study of long-term antiretroviral therapy in people with HIV. Whole-study context: It was about a decade before the 2015 immediate-ART recommendation that the earliest samples were taken. General study points: Repertoires with HIV possessed tighter CDR3 length spans than those of controls.

All participants with HIV were treated in the United States. Before DNA extraction, about 1-11 million cryopreserved PBMC were held in the samples. Germline CDR1 and CDR2: SGHTA and FQGNSA. The CDR3 length is 16 residues. V lost 5 bases to trimming and J lost 5 bases, with 18 bases between them. The assay used was immunoSEQ (version v3.0), run at survey level. Clones were sequenced by immunoSEQ multiplex PCR, and TCRdb holds only the in-frame ones, with some missing. The repertoire includes about 27,000 clones, 80% to 90% of them detected once, and approximately 8.3% sits in the top ten. This sequence originates from a man between 40 and 49 years old with HIV. Sequencing used unsorted PBMCs, obtained 3 years after starting antiretroviral therapy. V and J are TRBV7-2 and TRBJ1-4, with a tentative D call TRBD1 (5 bases). This CDR3 reads CASSLSPQVPNEKLFF. In nucleotides, the CDR3 is TGTGCCAGCAGCCTTTCCCCACAGGTCCCGAATGAAAAACTGTTTTTT.